Listed below are T cell receptor beta chains from one sample, sequenced in a study of molecular identifiers for immune sequencing clone quantification. One entry per CDR3 protein results from TCRdb running MiXCR on the PCR reads. The sample has some 650,000 distinct CDR3 sequences; just under 20% are singletons. Sequencing used naive CD8+ T cells from blood, with Jurkat cell RNA spiked in. These receptors were taken from a human donor in good health. Some libraries in this study had Jurkat cell RNA spiked in. Each CDR3 is given with its conserved first and last residue. The D gene is left open where the match is weak. Only some rows state a clone size, as once, few, many or a class for expanded clones.

TGTGCCAGCAGCTTAGTTGGCGATTACGGGCAGTACTTC CASSLVGDYGQYF TRBJ2-7 13 TRBV7-2 - -
TGTGCCATCAGAACAAATCCGGGACAGGGGATGTACTTC CAIRTNPGQGMYF TRBJ2-4 13 TRBV10-3 - TRBD1
TGTGCCAGCAGTGATGAGGAGGGATCTAACTATGGCTACACCTTC CASSDEEGSNYGYTF TRBJ1-2 15 TRBV2 many -
TGTGCCAGCAGTTACGTAGTTGGGGTCGGGGAGCTGTTTTTT CASSYVVGVGELFF TRBJ2-2 14 TRBV12-3/TRBV12-4 many -
TGTGCCAGCAGCGGGGGACCTTGGGAGGGCCGTCTCACAGATACGCAGTATTTT CASSGGPWEGRLTDTQYF TRBJ2-3 18 TRBV9 many TRBD2
TGCGCCAGCAGCCAAGGCGGGGGGGTAGGCGGGGATACGCAGTATTTT CASSQGGGVGGDTQYF TRBJ2-3 16 TRBV4-3 many TRBD2
TGTGCCAGCAGCCAAGTTTCGAGGGTTGAGAACACCGGGGAGCTGTTTTTT CASSQVSRVENTGELFF TRBJ2-2 17 TRBV3-1 - -
TGCGCCAGCAGCCAAGAGTCCGGCTTATACGAGCAGTACTTC CASSQESGLYEQYF TRBJ2-7 14 TRBV4-3 many -
TGTGCCAGCAGTGAAGCGCTTCGAGGGTGGGGAGAGACCCAGTACTTC CASSEALRGWGETQYF TRBJ2-5 16 TRBV2 - -
TGCGCCAGCAGCTTGAGGATGGGGAGGATGAACACTGAAGCTTTCTTT CASSLRMGRMNTEAFF TRBJ1-1 16 TRBV5-1 many -
TGTGCCAGCAGCTTAGTGGTAGCGGGAGGGTGGAGCGAGCAGTACTTC CASSLVVAGGWSEQYF TRBJ2-7 16 TRBV11-2 few TRBD2
TGTGCCACCAGCACATCCGGGACTCAAGAGACCCAGTACTTC CATSTSGTQETQYF TRBJ2-5 14 TRBV15 many -
TGCGCCAGCAGCCAAGCATCTTCAGGGAGCAATTCACCCCTCCACTTT CASSQASSGSNSPLHF TRBJ1-6 16 TRBV4-1 once -
TGTGCCATCAGCCCAGGGGAAGGTAGGGTAAGCGAGCAGTACTTC CAISPGEGRVSEQYF TRBJ2-7 15 TRBV10-3 many -
TGTGCTGTACAGGGAAACACCGGGGAGCTGTTTTTT CAVQGNTGELFF TRBJ2-2 12 TRBV19 few -